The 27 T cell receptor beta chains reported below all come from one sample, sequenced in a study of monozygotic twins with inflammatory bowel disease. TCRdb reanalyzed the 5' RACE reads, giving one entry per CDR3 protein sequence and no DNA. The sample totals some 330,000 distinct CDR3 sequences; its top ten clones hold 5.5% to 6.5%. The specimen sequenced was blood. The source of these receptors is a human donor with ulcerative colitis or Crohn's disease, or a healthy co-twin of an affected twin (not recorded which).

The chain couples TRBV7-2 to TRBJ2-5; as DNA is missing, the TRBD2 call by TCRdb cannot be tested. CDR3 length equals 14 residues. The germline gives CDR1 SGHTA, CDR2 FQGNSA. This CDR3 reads CASSSRTSIETQYF. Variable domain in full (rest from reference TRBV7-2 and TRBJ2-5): GAGVSQSPSNKVTEKGKDVELRCDPISGHTALYWYRQSLGQGLEFLIYFQGNSAPDKSGLPSDRFSAERTGGSVSTLTIQRTQQEDSAVYLCASSSRTSIETQYFGPGTRLLVL.

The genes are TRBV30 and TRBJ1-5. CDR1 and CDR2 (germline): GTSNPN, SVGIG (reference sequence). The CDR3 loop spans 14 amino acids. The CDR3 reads CAWSVPGGGQPQHF.

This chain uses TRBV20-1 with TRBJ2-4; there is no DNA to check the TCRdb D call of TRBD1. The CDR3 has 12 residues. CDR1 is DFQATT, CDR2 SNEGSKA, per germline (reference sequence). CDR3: CSATRQVASQYF.

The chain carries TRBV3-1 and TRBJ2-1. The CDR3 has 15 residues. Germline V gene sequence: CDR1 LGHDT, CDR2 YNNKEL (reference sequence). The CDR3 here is CASSQEHSSYNEQFF.

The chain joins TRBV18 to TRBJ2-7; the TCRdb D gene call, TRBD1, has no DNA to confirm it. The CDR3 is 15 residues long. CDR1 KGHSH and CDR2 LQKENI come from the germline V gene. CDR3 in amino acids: CASSPQNRGPGEQYF.

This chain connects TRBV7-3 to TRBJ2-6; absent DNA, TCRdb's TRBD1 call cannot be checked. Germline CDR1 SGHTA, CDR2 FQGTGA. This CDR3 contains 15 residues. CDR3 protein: CASSWTGTGANVLTF.

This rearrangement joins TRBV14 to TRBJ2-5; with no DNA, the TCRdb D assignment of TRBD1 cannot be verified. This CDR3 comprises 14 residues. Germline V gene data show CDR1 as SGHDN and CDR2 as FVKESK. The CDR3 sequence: CASSQRRQSETQYF.

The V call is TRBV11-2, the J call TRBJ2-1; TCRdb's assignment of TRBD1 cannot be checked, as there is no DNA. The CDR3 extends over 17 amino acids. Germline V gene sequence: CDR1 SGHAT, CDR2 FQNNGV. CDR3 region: CASSPQLGGKSSGEQFF.

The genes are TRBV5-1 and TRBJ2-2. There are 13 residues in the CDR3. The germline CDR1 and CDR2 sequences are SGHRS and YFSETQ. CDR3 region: CASSTRYTGELFF.

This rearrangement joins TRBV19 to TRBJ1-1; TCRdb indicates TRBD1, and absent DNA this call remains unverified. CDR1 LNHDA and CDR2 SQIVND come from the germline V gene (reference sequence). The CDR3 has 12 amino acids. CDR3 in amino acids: CASSIGDPRLFF.

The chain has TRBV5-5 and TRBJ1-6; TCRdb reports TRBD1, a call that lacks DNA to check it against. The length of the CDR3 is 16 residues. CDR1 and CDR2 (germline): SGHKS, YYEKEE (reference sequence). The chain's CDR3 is CASSLEGQGGNSPLHF.

Here the CDR3 reads CASSLSGGDEQYF. The rearrangement uses TRBV5-6 and TRBJ2-7; there is no DNA to check the TCRdb D call of TRBD2. Germline CDR1 SGHDT, CDR2 YYEEEE. This CDR3 region has 13 residues.

The CDR3: CASSLDPAVNTIYF. The chain employs TRBV19 and TRBJ1-3; absent DNA, TCRdb's TRBD1 call cannot be checked. Looked up from germline, CDR1 is LNHDA and CDR2 is SQIVND (reference sequence). The CDR3 is made up of 14 amino acids.

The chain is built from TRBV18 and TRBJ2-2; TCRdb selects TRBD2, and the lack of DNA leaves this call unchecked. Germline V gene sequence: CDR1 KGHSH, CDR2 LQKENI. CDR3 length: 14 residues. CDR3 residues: CASTTSGPTGELFF.

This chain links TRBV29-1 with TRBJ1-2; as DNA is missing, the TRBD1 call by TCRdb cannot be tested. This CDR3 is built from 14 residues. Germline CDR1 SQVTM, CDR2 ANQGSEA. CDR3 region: CSVDKGQSNYGYTF.

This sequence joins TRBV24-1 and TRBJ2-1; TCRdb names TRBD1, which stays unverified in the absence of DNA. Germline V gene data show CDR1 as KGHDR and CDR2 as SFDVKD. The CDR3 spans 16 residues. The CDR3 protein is CATSEHKGHLANEQFF.

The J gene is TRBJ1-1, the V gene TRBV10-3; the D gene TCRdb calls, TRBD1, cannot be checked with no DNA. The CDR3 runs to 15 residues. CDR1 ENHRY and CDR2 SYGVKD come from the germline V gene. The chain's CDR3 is CAISESQGYGTEAFF.

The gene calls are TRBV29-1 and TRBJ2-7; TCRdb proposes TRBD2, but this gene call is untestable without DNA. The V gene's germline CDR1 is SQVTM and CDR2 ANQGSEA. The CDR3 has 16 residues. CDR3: CSVRTPGGAFSYEQYF.

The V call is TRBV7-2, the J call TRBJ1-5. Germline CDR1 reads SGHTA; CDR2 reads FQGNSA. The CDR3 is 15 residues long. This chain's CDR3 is CASSLMEGREQPQHF.

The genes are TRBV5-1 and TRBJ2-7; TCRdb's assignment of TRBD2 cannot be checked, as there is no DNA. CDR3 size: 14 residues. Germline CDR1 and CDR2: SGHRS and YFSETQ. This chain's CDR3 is CASSERVASYEQYF.

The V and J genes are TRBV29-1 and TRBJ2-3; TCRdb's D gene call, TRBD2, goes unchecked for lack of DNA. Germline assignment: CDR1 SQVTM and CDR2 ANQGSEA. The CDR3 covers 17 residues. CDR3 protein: CSVELGLAGDWSDTQYF.

CDR3 in amino acids: CAISESLPSGYGYTF. The V call is TRBV10-3, the J call TRBJ1-2; TCRdb returns TRBD1, unconfirmable since there is no DNA. From germline, CDR1 is ENHRY and CDR2 SYGVKD. CDR3 length: 15 residues.

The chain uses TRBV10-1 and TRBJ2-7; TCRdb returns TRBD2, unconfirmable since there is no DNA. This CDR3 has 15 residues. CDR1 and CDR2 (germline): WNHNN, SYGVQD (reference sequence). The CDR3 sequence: CASSEGGLAIYEQYF.

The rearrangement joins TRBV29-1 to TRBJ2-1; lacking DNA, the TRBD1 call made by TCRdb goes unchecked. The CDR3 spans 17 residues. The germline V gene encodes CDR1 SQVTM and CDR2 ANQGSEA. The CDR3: CSVEDLQDRGNGNEQFF.

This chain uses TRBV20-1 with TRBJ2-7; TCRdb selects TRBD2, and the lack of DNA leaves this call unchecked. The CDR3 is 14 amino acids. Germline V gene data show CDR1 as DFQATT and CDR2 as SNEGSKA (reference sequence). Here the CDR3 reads CSARDPLVSYEQYF.

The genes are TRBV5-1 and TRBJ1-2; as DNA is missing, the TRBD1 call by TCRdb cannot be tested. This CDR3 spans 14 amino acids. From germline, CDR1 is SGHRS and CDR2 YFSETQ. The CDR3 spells CASSSSLGTDGYTF.

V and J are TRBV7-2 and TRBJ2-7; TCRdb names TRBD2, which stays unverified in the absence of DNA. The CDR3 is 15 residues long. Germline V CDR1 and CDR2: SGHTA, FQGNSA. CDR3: CASSSRTFSSYEQYF.